Included here is one T cell receptor (beta chain) sequence, with context. What antigen it recognizes has not been identified. Base qualities are missing; no much larger clone stands one base away. The CDR3 regions of human TCRbeta chains were analyzed by immunosequencing. For the original study's pipeline: Repertoire TCRs were matched against a reference library of SARS-CoV-2-specific TCRs generated with the MIRA antigen-specificity platform. Breadth was defined as the fraction of unique TCRs that were SARS-CoV-2-associated, and depth was defined as the fraction of total T cells that were SARS-CoV-2-associated. Using the MIRA data, each spike-specific TCR was mapped to the spike region that the TCR reacts to and placed in a CD4 or CD8 class. Log10-transformed breadth and depth values were compared by one-way ANOVA with Sidak's multiple comparisons tests. Entries here come from immuneACCESS through TCRdb and include only in-frame sequences with V and J called. Some clones fail to appear in such tables; in the studies checked, an unresolved V gene covers under half of the shortfall, and the cause of the remainder is unknown. V, J and clone size reflect that table, while D and trimming were determined from the DNA. Across this sample there are about 150,000 clones, with roughly 86% seen only once. About 5% of the sample is in the top ten clones.

The time point label for this specimen denotes: about 28 days (+/-7) after the second vaccine dose. The treatment or condition tag for this specimen amounts to: meningococcal conjugate vaccine given as trial control. Vaccinee samples came from UK trials COV001 and COV002, including a single-blind randomized controlled phase 2/3 trial of AZD1222 (ChAdOx1 nCoV-19) in healthy adults. For TCRbeta chain sequencing, PBMC samples from trial participants were taken at day 0 and at day 28 after the second dose. Sequences MNHEY (CDR1) and SVGAGI (CDR2) are obtained from the germline V gene. The V and J ends are trimmed by 8 bases and 1 base, leaving 6 bases between them. The CDR3 holds 12 amino acids from the cysteine to the phenylalanine. The DNA shown is the 36-base CDR3, in frame from base 1. The data were obtained in a study of T cell responses to AZD1222 COVID-19 vaccine (dated by TCRdb to about 2021). About the study as a whole: TCR sequencing was performed for 230 to 250 trial participants, of whom about 200 were given two doses of AZD1222 and around 25 were given two doses of MenACWY control vaccine. Trial participants were enrolled by age into subgroups of 18-55, 56-69 and 70-plus years, and around 150, 28 and 57 TCR-sequenced participants, respectively, were included in these subgroups.

Here is what the overall study found, with its caveats: Nearly half of unique spike-specific TCRs reportedly recognized epitopes outside regions mutated in the B.1.351 and B.1.1.7 variants. Only six AZD1222 recipients were SARS-CoV-2 seropositive at baseline, limiting conclusions about previously exposed vaccinees. Spike-specific TCR breadth and depth rose significantly after two AZD1222 doses compared with day 0 and with MenACWY recipients. Participants were mostly white British, with more females than males. The authors suggested clonal diversity may have been underestimated. CD4 TCRs associated with the vaccine covered the entire spike protein, and the dominant responses were in regions 160-218 and 743-854. No day 14 peak-response samples were available, so repertoires were characterized only after the peak T cell response. In the small 56-69-year group, the increase in depth fell short of significance, most likely because of low power.

The material sequenced was peripheral blood, taken 28 days after the second dose of the MenACWY control vaccine. The chain couples TRBV6-5 to TRBJ2-4, with the D gene not clear enough to name. This sequence originates from an adult who received the MenACWY meningococcal vaccine as a control. CDR3 loop: CASGKAKNIQYF. The DNA sequence follows: TGTGCCAGCGGAAAGGCCAAAAACATTCAGTACTTC.